These 28 T cell receptor beta chains share one sample of origin, sequenced in a study of blood T cells in healthy people across ages. With a J-beta primer mix and a sample-barcoded 5' primer, a second PCR ran roughly 6 to 12 cycles. TCRdb re-derived calls from the 5' RACE reads in MiXCR, one entry per CDR3 protein. The data show nearly 800,000 distinct CDR3 sequences, 56% seen once. The sample consisted of blood. The receptors originated from a man aged 40-49 years in good health.

V is TRBV20-1 and J is TRBJ1-2; weak D call: TRBD1 (5 bases). V lost 5 bases to trimming and J lost 2 bases, with 15 bases between them. CDR1 and CDR2 from the germline V gene are DFQATT and SNEGSKA (reference sequence). This CDR3 contains 14 residues. CDR3 sequence reads: CSACPAGKNYGYTF. CDR3 DNA: TGCAGTGCTTGCCCCGCAGGGAAGAACTATGGCTACACCTTC.

The rearrangement joins TRBV12-3 or TRBV12-4 to TRBJ1-4; possibly TRBD1 for D (6 bases). This CDR3 has 15 amino acids. The germline V and J ends were trimmed by 5 bases and 8 bases, with 18 bases remaining between them. CDR3 coding DNA: TGTGCCAGCAGTACGAATAACAGGGTTTGGGAAAAACTGTTTTTT. It encodes CASSTNNRVWEKLFF.

This clonotype was seen ten or more times. The chain has TRBV9 and TRBJ1-2; 7 bases are a match to TRBD1. This CDR3 region has 15 residues. Looked up from germline, CDR1 is SGDLS and CDR2 is YYNGEE. The V gene end was trimmed by 4 bases and the J gene end by 2 bases; junction bases not matched to a gene: 8. CDR3 sequence (DNA): TGTGCCAGCAGCCGAACTCTACAGGGGAACTATGGCTACACCTTC. Translation: CASSRTLQGNYGYTF.

This clonotype was seen once. The chain carries TRBV20-1 and TRBJ1-2, with D perhaps TRBD1 (6 bases). V was clipped by 0 bases and J by 4 bases, with 9 bases between them. The CDR3 is made up of 13 amino acids. Germline lookup yields CDR1 DFQATT and CDR2 SNEGSKA (reference sequence). The CDR3 here is CSARDYRAYGYTF. CDR3 nucleotide sequence: TGCAGTGCTAGAGATTACAGGGCCTATGGCTACACCTTC.

This sequence joins TRBV11-3 and TRBJ2-1; a possible D gene is TRBD2 (6 bases). Germline CDR1 SGHNT, CDR2 YENEEA. The CDR3 length is 16 residues. Trimming left V 0 bases short and J 8 bases short, with 17 bases between. The CDR3 loop reads CASSLDYGERADEQFF. The DNA of the CDR3 is TGTGCCAGCAGCTTAGATTACGGGGAGCGGGCTGATGAGCAGTTCTTC. Filled out from reference TRBV11-3 and TRBJ2-1, the complete variable domain reads EAGVVQSPRYKIIEKKQPVAFWCNPISGHNTLYWYLQNLGQGPELLIRYENEEAVDDSQLPKDRFSAERLKGVDSTLKIQPAELGDSAVYLCASSLDYGERADEQFFGPGTRLTVL.

This chain links TRBV25-1 with TRBJ1-1; D is perhaps TRBD1 (6 bases). CDR3 length: 15 residues. The germline V gene encodes CDR1 MGHDK and CDR2 SYGVNS. The V gene lost 6 bases and the J gene lost 5 bases, with 19 bases spanning the gap. The CDR3 region has the DNA TGTGCCAGCAGCAATGGCCCGGGGGCGAGTACTGAAGCTTTCTTT. Its translation is CASSNGPGASTEAFF.

The chain is built from TRBV15 and TRBJ1-2; D unclear. V was shortened by 0 bases and J by 6 bases, with 11 bases between the two germline ends. CDR1 is LNHNV, CDR2 YYDKDF, per germline (reference sequence). This CDR3 is built from 14 residues. The CDR3 loop reads CATSRDRGFDGYTF. As DNA, the CDR3 is TGTGCCACCAGCAGAGATCGGGGATTCGATGGCTACACCTTC.

This clonotype was counted only a few times. The chain has TRBV4-2 and TRBJ2-2, with D uncertain. CDR3 length equals 14 residues. Germline V gives CDR1 LGHNA, CDR2 YNFKEQ. The ends were cut back, 0 bases at V and 8 bases at J, with 10 bases in the middle. CDR3 sequence reads: CASSQDGLSGELFF. In DNA form, the CDR3 reads TGTGCCAGCAGCCAAGATGGCTTATCGGGGGAGCTGTTTTTT.

This clonotype was counted only a few times. The V gene is TRBV27, the J gene TRBJ1-5, with 7 bases fitting TRBD1. Germline values: CDR1 MNHEY, CDR2 SMNVEV (reference sequence). CDR3 length: 13 amino acids. V was clipped by 7 bases and J by 1 base; unmatched bases: 1. CDR3 sequence reads: CASKQGSNQPQHF. The CDR3 DNA follows: TGTGCCAGCAAACAGGGGAGCAATCAGCCCCAGCATTTT.

The rearrangement joins TRBV20-1 to TRBJ1-5, with a weak D call TRBD1 (5 bases). CDR3 length: 13 amino acids. Trimming took 0 bases from V and 5 from J, leaving 8 bases between them. Germline CDR1 DFQATT, CDR2 SNEGSKA (reference sequence). CDR3 residues: CSARDRVDQPQHF. The CDR3 DNA is TGCAGTGCTAGAGACAGGGTAGATCAGCCCCAGCATTTT.

This sequence joins TRBV20-1 and TRBJ2-1; 7 bases map to TRBD1. The V gene's germline CDR1 is DFQATT and CDR2 SNEGSKA (reference sequence). V was clipped by 2 bases and J by 5 bases; unmatched bases: 9. This CDR3 region has 15 residues. As DNA, the CDR3 is TGCAGTGCTAGAAATATACAGGGGCAGGACAATGAGCAGTTCTTC. Translated: CSARNIQGQDNEQFF.

The rearrangement uses TRBV5-6 and TRBJ2-7; TRBD1 matches 10 bases. CDR1 SGHDT and CDR2 YYEEEE come from the germline V gene. The CDR3 length is 15 residues. Trimming at V came to 1 base and at J to 4 bases, leaving 5 bases not matched to a gene. CDR3 loop: CASSLPPGQGYEQYF. As DNA, the CDR3 is TGTGCCAGCAGCTTGCCCCCGGGACAGGGGTACGAGCAGTACTTC.

Many counts were recorded for this clonotype. This rearrangement joins TRBV28 to TRBJ2-7, with D maybe TRBD1 (6 bases). V gave up 3 bases and J gave up 2 bases, with 11 bases separating them. Germline-derived CDR1 and CDR2 are MDHEN and SYDVKM. The CDR3 has 14 residues. CDR3 in DNA: TGTGCCAGCAGTTTGTGGGGGCTAGCCTACGAGCAGTACTTC. It encodes CASSLWGLAYEQYF.

The rearrangement joins TRBV5-1 to TRBJ1-4; 8 bases match TRBD1. V dropped 5 bases and J dropped 4; count of bases not matched to a gene: 4. This CDR3 region has 14 residues. Germline V CDR1 and CDR2: SGHRS, YFSETQ. CDR3 DNA: TGCGCCAGCAGTGGGACAGGCCATAATGAAAAACTGTTTTTT. Translation: CASSGTGHNEKLFF.

This rearrangement joins TRBV20-1 to TRBJ2-3; possible D gene TRBD2, 5 bases. This CDR3 comprises 12 residues. Germline CDR1 and CDR2: DFQATT and SNEGSKA (reference sequence). V was shortened by 3 bases and J by 6 bases, with 10 bases between the two germline ends. CDR3 nucleotides: TGCAGTGCTAGCCGGGGAGCGGATACGCAGTATTTT. Amino acid sequence: CSASRGADTQYF.

The J gene is TRBJ2-7, the V gene TRBV5-5; 9 nucleotides agree with TRBD1. Trimming removed 2 bases from V and 7 bases from J; junction bases left unmatched: 16. The CDR3 is 17 amino acids. Per the germline V gene, CDR1 is SGHKS and CDR2 is YYEKEE (reference sequence). CDR3 sequence reads: CASSLNLPGQGTVEQYF. CDR3 in DNA: TGTGCCAGCAGCTTAAATCTCCCGGGACAGGGAACGGTGGAGCAGTACTTC.

The chain recombines TRBV7-9 with TRBJ2-4, with 8 positions matching TRBD1. The DNA end favors TRBJ2-5, so the J call may be wrong. Germline lookup yields CDR1 SEHNR and CDR2 FQNEAQ (reference sequence). This CDR3 contains 15 residues. Here the CDR3 DNA reads TGTGCCAGCAGCCCTAAGAGGACAGGGAGGGAGACCCAGTACTTC. Protein product: CASSPKRTGRETQYF.

V and J are TRBV7-2 and TRBJ1-2; D is unclear. This CDR3 comprises 13 residues. Germline CDR1 is SGHTA and CDR2 is FQGNSA. Trimming shortened V by 4 bases and J by 4 bases, and 10 bases separated the two germline ends. The CDR3 DNA reads TGTGCCAGCAGCTCCGTCGTGCGCTATGGCTACACCTTC. It is translated as CASSSVVRYGYTF.

The J gene is TRBJ2-1, the V gene TRBV3-1, with D perhaps matching TRBD2 (5 bases). Per the germline V gene, CDR1 is LGHDT and CDR2 is YNNKEL (reference sequence). Deletions cut 2 bases from V and 16 bases from J, with 21 bases between. The CDR3 sequence is 14 residues long. Here the CDR3 DNA reads TGTGCCAGCAGCCAACCCGGGGTCAACACTGAAGCTTTCTTC. Protein: CASSQPGVNTEAFF.

This chain connects TRBV11-1 to TRBJ2-7; 12 bases match TRBD2. J gave up 4 bases and V 6 bases, and 7 bases lay outside the gene matches. CDR3 size: 15 residues. Germline-derived CDR1 and CDR2 are SGHAT and FQDESV (reference sequence). The CDR3 here is CASRRLAGVKYEQYF. The CDR3 nucleotides are TGTGCCAGCAGGAGACTAGCGGGAGTAAAGTACGAGCAGTACTTC.

The gene calls are TRBV7-9 and TRBJ2-1, with 7 bases that match TRBD2. With V trimmed by 6 bases and J by 8 bases, 7 bases remained unmatched. This CDR3 comprises 13 residues. Germline CDR1 is SEHNR and CDR2 is FQNEAQ (reference sequence). In DNA, the CDR3 is TGTGCCAGCAGATCAAATCGGGGGGATGAGCAGTTCTTC. Translating it yields CASRSNRGDEQFF.

This clonotype has just a few counts. This rearrangement joins TRBV7-2 to TRBJ2-3; D is tentatively TRBD1 or TRBD2 (5 bases each). The V end lost 5 bases, the J end lost 0 bases, and 15 bases lay between the germline ends. CDR3 length: 16 amino acids. Germline values: CDR1 SGHTA, CDR2 FQGNSA. The DNA of the CDR3 is TGTGCCAGCAGCCTCAGTGGGACGACTAGCACAGATACGCAGTATTTT. Its protein is CASSLSGTTSTDTQYF.

V usage is TRBV6-2 or TRBV6-3 and J usage is TRBJ2-7; D gene ambiguous. The CDR3 totals 13 residues. The V gene lost 5 bases and the J gene lost 2 bases, with 10 bases spanning the gap. Germline CDR1 is MNHEY and CDR2 is SVGEGT. The CDR3 sequence is CASSVPGTYEQYF. DNA of the CDR3: TGTGCCAGCAGTGTACCGGGCACCTACGAGCAGTACTTC.

The chain couples TRBV10-3 to TRBJ1-4, with D possibly being TRBD1 (5 bases). This CDR3 has 14 residues. The germline CDR1 and CDR2 sequences are ENHRY and SYGVKD. V lost 10 bases, J lost 7 bases, and 19 bases lay in between. CDR3 bases: TGTGCCACCGGGGGTTTGAGCCCCAGTGAAAAACTGTTTTTT. This translates into CATGGLSPSEKLFF.

The rearrangement joins TRBV20-1 to TRBJ1-4; D gene uncertain. Germline V gives CDR1 DFQATT, CDR2 SNEGSKA (reference sequence). Trimming left V 3 bases short and J 1 base short, with 12 bases between. This CDR3 region has 15 residues. CDR3 nucleotide sequence: TGCAGTGCTAGGGAGGGAGTCTTAACTAATGAAAAACTGTTTTTT. Protein product: CSAREGVLTNEKLFF.

In its sample, this clonotype was seen a few times. As DNA, the CDR3 is TGTGCCAGCAGTCCGGGACAGAAGGGTGCCCCTCTTTGGAACACTGAAGCTTTCTTT. The encoded protein is CASSPGQKGAPLWNTEAFF. V is TRBV12-3 or TRBV12-4 and J is TRBJ1-1, with TRBD1 matching over 7 bases. With 5 bases clipped from V and 1 base from J, the junction kept 19 bases outside the gene matches. There are 19 residues in the CDR3.

The rearrangement uses TRBV3-1 and TRBJ2-1; 7 bases agree with TRBD2. CDR1 is LGHDT and CDR2 is YNNKEL in the germline V gene (reference sequence). The junction had 15 bases not matched to a gene; V was cut back by 8 bases and J by 5 bases. There are 16 residues in the CDR3. CDR3 in DNA: TGTGCCAGCGCCTATTGGGGGGGGACCGCGAACAATGAGCAGTTCTTC. Its translation: CASAYWGGTANNEQFF.

The J gene is TRBJ2-1, the V gene TRBV29-1; 8 positions match TRBD2. Losses at the gene ends were 8 bases for V and 13 bases for J; bases not matched to a gene: 16. CDR1 is SQVTM, CDR2 ANQGSEA, per germline. The CDR3 length is 13 residues. CDR3: CSLGRGAEETQFF. As DNA, the CDR3 is TGCAGCCTCGGGCGGGGGGCGGAGGAGACCCAGTTCTTC.